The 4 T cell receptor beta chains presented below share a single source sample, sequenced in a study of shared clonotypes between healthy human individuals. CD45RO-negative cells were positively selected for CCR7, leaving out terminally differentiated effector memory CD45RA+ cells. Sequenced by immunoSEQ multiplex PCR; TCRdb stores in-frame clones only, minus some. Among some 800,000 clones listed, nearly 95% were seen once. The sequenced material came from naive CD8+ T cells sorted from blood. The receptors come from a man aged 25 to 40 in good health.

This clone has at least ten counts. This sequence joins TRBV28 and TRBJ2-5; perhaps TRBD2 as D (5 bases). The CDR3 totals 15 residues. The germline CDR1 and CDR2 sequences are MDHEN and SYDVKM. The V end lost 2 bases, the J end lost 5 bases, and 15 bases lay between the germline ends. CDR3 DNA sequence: TGTGCCAGCAGTTTACGATCGATCACGGGGGAGACCCAGTACTTC. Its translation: CASSLRSITGETQYF. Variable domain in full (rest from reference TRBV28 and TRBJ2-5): DVKVTQSSRYLVKRTGEKVFLECVQDMDHENMFWYRQDPGLGLRLIYFSYDVKMKEKGDIPEGYSVSREKKERFSLILESASTNQTSMYLCASSLRSITGETQYFGPGTRLLVL.

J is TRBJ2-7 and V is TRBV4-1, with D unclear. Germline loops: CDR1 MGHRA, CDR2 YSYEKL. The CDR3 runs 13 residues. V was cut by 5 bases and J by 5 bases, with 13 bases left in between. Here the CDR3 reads CASSSSSLDEQYF. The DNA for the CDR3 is TGCGCCAGCAGCTCTAGTTCTTTGGACGAGCAGTACTTC.

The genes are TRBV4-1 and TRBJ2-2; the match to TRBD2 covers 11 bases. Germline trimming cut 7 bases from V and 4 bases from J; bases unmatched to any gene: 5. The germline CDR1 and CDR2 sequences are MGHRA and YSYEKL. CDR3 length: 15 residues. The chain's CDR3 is CASTTSGSRTGELFF. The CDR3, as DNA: TGCGCCAGCACCACTAGCGGGAGCCGCACCGGGGAGCTGTTTTTT.

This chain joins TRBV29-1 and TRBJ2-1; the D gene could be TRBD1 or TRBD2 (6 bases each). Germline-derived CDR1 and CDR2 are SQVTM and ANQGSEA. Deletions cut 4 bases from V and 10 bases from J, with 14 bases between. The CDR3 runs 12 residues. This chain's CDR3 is CSVVDLGGEQFF. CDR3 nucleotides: TGCAGCGTTGTGGATTTAGGGGGGGAGCAGTTCTTC.